The rows below give T cell receptor beta chains drawn from one sample of a study of T cell responses to AZD1222 COVID-19 vaccine. The data were produced by immunoSEQ multiplex PCR, yet TCRdb's version contains in-frame clones alone and is incomplete. Of 110,000 to 150,000 clones in the sample, roughly 93% are singletons; the top ten hold 5% to 6.5%. This material consisted of peripheral blood, taken on day 0 of AZD1222 vaccination. All receptors derive from an adult in good health. CDR3s include the opening cysteine and the closing phenylalanine or tryptophan. Each record gives: J gene, D gene, clone size, V gene, CDR3 protein, CDR3 DNA. The D gene is left open where the match is weak. Part of the rows lack a size; the others show once, few, many or a class for expanded clones.

>TRBJ2-7|.|once|TRBV7-8
CASSLVGREPYEQYF
TGTGCCAGCAGCTTAGTGGGACGAGAGCCCTACGAGCAGTACTTC
>TRBJ2-2|TRBD2|.|TRBV19
CASSILAGGTGELFF
TGTGCCAGTAGTATATTAGCGGGGGGCACCGGGGAGCTGTTTTTT
>TRBJ1-2|TRBD1|.|TRBV5-1
CASSFMAQGAGYGYTF
TGCGCCAGCAGCTTCATGGCACAGGGGGCAGGCTATGGCTACACCTTC
>TRBJ1-1|.|.|TRBV10-3
CAISTRTSRSTEAFF
TGTGCCATCAGCACTCGAACGTCTAGGAGCACTGAAGCTTTCTTT
>TRBJ1-6|.|.|TRBV7-3
CASSLGRGPLHF
TGTGCCAGCAGCTTAGGGAGGGGACCCCTCCACTTT
>TRBJ1-4|.|.|TRBV12-3/TRBV12-4
CASSPPPNEKLFF
TGTGCCAGCAGCCCTCCCCCTAATGAAAAACTGTTTTTT
>TRBJ1-1|.|.|TRBV3-1/TRBV3-2
CASSQDVAYTEAFF
TGTGCCAGCAGCCAAGACGTCGCATACACTGAAGCTTTCTTT
>TRBJ1-2|TRBD1|once|TRBV30
CAWKGGRGPYGYTF
TGTGCCTGGAAGGGGGGCAGGGGGCCCTATGGCTACACCTTC
>TRBJ1-5|.|.|TRBV3-1/TRBV3-2
CASSQDSREGQPQHF
TGTGCCAGCAGCCAAGATAGCAGGGAGGGTCAGCCCCAGCATTTT
>TRBJ2-7|.|.|TRBV25-1
CASSPGTNSYEQYF
TGTGCCAGCAGCCCCGGGACGAATTCCTACGAGCAGTACTTC